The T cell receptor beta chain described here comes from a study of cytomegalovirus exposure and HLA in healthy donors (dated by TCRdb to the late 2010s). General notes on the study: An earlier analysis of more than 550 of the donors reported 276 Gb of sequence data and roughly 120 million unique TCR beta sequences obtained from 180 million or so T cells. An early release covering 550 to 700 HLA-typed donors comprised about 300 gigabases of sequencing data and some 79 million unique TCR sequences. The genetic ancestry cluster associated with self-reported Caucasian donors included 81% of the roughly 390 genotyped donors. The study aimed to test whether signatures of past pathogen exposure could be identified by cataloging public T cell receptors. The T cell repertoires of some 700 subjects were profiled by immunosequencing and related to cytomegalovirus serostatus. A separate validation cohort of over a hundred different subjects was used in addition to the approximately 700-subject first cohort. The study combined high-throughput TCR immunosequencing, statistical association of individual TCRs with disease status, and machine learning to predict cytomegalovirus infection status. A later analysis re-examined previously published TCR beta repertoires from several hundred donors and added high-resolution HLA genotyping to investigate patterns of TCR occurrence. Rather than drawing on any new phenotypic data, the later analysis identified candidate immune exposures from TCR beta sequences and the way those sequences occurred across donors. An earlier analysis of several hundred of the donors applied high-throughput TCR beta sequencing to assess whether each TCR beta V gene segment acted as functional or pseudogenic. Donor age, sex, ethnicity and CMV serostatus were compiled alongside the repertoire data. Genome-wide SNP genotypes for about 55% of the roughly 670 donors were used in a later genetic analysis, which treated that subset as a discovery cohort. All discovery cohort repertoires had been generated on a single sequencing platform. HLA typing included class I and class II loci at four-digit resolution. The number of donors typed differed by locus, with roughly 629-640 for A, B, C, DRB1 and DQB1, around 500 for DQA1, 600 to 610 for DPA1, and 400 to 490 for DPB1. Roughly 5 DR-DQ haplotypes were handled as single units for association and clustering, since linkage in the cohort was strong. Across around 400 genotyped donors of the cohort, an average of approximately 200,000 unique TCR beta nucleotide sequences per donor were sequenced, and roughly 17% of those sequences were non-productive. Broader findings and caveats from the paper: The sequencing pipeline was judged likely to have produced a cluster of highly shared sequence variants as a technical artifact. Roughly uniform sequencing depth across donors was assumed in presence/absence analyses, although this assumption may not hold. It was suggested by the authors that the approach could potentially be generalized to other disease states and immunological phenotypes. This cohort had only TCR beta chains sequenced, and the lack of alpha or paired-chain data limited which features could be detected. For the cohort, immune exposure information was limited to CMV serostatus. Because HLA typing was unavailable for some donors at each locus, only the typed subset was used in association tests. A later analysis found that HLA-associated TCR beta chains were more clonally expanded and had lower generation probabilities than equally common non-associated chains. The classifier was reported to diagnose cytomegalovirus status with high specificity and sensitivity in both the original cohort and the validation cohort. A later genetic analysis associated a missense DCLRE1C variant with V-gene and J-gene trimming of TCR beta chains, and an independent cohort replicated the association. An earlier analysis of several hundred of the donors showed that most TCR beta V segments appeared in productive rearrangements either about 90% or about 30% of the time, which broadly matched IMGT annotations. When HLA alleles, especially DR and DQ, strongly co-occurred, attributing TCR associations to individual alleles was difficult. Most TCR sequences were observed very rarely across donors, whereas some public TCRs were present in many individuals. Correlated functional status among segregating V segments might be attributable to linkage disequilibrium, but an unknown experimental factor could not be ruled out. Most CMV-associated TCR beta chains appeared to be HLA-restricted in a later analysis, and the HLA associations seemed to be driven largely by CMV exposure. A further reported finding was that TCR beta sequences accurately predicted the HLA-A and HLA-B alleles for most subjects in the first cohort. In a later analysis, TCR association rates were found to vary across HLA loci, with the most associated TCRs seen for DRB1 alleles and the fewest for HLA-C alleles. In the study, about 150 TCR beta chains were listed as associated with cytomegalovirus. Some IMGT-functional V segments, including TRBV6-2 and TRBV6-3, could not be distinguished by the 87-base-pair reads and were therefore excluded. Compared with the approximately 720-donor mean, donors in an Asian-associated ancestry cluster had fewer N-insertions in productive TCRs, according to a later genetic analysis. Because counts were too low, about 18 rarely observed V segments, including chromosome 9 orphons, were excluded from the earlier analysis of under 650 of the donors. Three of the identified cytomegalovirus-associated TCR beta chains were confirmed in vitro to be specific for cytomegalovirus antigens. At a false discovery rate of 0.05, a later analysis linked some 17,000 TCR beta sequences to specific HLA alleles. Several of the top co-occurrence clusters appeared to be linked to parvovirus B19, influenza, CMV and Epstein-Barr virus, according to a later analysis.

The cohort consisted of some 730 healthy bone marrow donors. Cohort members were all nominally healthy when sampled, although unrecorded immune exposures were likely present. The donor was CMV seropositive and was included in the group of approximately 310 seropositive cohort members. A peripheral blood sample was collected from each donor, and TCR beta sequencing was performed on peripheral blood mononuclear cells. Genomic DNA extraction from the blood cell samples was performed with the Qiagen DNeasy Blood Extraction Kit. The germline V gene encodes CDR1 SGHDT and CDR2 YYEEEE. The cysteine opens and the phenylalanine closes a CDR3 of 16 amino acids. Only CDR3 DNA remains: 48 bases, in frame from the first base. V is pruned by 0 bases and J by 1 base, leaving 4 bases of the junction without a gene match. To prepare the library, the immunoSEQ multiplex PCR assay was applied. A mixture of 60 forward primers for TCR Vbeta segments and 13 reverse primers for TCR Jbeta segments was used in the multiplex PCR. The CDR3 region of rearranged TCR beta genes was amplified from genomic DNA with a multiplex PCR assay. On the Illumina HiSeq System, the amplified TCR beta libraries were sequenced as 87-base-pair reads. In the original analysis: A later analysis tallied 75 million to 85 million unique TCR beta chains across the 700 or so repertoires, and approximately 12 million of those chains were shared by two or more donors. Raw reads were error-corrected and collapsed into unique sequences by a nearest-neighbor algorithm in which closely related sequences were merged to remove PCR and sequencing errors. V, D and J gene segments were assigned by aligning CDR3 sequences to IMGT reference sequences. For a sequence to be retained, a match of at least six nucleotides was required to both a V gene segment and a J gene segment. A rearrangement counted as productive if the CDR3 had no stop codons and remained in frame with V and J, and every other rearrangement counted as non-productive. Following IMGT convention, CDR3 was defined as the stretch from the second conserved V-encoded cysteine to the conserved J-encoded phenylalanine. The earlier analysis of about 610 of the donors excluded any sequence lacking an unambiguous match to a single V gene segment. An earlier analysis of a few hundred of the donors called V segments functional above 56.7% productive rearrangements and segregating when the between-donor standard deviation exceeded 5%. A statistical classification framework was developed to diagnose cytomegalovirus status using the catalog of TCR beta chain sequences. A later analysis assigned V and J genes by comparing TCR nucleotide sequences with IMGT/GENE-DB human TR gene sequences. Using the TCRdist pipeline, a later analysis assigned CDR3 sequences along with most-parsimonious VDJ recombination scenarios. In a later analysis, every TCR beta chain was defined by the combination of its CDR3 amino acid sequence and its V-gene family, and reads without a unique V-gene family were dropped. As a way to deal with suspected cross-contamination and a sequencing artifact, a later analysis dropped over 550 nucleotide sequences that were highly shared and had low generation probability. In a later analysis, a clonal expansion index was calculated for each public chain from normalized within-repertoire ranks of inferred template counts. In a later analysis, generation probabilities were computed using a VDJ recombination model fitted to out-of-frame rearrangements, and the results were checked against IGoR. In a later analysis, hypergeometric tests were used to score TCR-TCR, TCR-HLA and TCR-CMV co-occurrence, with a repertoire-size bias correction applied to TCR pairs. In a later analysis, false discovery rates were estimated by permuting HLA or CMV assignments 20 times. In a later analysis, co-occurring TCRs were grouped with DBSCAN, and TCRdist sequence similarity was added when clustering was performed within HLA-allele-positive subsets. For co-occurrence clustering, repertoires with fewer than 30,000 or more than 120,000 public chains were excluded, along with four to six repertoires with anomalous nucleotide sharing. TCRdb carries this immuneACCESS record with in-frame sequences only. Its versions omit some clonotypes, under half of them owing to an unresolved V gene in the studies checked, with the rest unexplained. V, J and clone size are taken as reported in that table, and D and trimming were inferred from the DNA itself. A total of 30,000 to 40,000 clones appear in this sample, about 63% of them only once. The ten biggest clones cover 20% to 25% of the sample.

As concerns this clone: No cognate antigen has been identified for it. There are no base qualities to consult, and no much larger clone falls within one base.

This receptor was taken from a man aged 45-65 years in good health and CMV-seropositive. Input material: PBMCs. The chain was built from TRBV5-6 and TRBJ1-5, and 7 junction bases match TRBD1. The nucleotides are TGTGCCAGCAGCTTGGCCATAGGGGGCAGCAATCAGCCCCAGCATTTT. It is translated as CASSLAIGGSNQPQHF.